This T cell receptor (beta chain) was retrieved from a study of shared clonotypes between healthy human individuals. Genomic DNA from each subset was divided evenly over several immunoSEQ plates. Clones were sequenced by immunoSEQ multiplex PCR, and TCRdb holds only the in-frame ones, with some missing. This repertoire shows a few hundred thousand clones, nearly 97% found once; its top ten account for 0.095% to 0.12%. Study observations and caveats: Blood was the sole source, and tissue repertoires probably differ. Sorted-subset samples were not fully sequenced, rarefaction indicated.

For this clone: Its cognate antigen is unknown. The junction shows a germline mismatch at one end, possibly a read error.

This CDR3 is built from 14 residues. Germline V gene lookup returns CDR1 SGHDN and CDR2 FVKESK. Positive CCR7 selection of CD45RO-negative cells yielded the naive CD8 cells, and terminally differentiated effector memory CD45RA+ cells were excluded. None of the donors, who were healthy HIV-negative adults, had recently had acute infections or vaccinations. The chain couples TRBV14 to TRBJ2-7; D gene uncertain. The receptor was derived from a woman aged 25 to 39 in good health. Sequenced material: naive CD8+ T cells sorted from blood. The CDR3 coding sequence is TGTGCCAGCAGCCACCTCCGGAATACCTACGAGCGGTACTTC. It encodes CASSHLRNTYERYF.